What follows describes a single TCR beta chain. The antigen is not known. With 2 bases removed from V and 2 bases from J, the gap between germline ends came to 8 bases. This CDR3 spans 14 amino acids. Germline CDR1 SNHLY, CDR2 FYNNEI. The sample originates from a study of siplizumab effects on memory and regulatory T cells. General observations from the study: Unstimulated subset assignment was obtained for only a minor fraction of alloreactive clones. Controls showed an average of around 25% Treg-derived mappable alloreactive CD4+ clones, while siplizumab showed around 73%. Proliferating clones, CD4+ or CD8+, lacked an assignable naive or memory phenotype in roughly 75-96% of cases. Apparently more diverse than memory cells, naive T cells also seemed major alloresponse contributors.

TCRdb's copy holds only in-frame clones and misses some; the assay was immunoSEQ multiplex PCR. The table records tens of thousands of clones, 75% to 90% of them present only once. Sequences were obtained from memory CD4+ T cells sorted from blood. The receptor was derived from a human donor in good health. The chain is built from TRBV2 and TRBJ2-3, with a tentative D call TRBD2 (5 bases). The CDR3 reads CASSETSTTDTQYF. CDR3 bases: TGTGCCAGCAGTGAAACTAGTACCACAGATACGCAGTATTTT. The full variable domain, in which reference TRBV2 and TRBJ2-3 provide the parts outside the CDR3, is EPEVTQTPSHQVTQMGQEVILRCVPISNHLYFYWYRQILGQKVEFLVSFYNNEISEKSEIFDDQFSVERPDGSNFTLKIRSTKLEDSAMYFCASSETSTTDTQYFGPGTRLTVL.